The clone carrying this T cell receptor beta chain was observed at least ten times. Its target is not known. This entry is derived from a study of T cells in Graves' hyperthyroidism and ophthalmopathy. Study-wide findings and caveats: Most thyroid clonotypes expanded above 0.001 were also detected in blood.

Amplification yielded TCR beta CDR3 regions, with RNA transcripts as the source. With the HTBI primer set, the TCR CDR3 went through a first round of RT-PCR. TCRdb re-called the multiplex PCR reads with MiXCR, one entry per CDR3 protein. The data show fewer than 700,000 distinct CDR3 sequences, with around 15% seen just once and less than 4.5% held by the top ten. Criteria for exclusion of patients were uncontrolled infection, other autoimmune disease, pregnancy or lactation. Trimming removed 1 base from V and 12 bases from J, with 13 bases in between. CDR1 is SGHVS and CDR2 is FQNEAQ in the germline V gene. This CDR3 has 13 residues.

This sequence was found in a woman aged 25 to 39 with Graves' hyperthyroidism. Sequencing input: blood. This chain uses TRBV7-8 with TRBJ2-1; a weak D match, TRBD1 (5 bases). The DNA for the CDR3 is TGTGCCAGCAGCTTAGGACAGTCCCAAGGGCAGTTCTTC. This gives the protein CASSLGQSQGQFF.